This T cell receptor (beta chain) was recovered during a study of cytomegalovirus exposure and HLA in healthy donors. Study-wide background: Roughly 89 million unique TCR sequences came from HLA-typed donors in an early release. The study's findings and limits: Follow-up analysis found HLA locus-dependent TCR association rates, highest for DRB1 and lowest for HLA-C.

PCR amplification relied on 60 Vbeta primers (plus 13 Jbeta primers). TCRdb's table, derived via immunoSEQ multiplex PCR, lists solely in-frame clones and lacks some. The sample lists 170,000 or so clones, approximately 80% occurring once. Details on this clone: The antigen is unknown.

This sequence originates from a woman in her twenties or thirties in good health and CMV-seronegative. Sample: PBMCs.

The CDR3: CASSLGGQGYTF. CDR3 sequence (DNA): TGTGCCAGCAGCCTAGGGGGGCAAGGCTACACCTTC. The chain recombines TRBV7-9 with TRBJ1-2, with a possible D match to TRBD1 (6 bases). The CDR3 totals 12 residues. Germline CDR1 reads SEHNR; CDR2 reads FQNEAQ (reference sequence). Trimming left V 5 bases short and J 8 bases short, with 12 bases between. The full variable domain, rest sourced from reference TRBV7-9 and TRBJ1-2, is DTGVSQNPRHKITKRGQNVTFRCDPISEHNRLYWYRQTLGQGPEFLTYFQNEAQLEKSRLLSDRFSAERPKGSFSTLEIQRTEQGDSAMYLCASSLGGQGYTFGSGTRLTVV.